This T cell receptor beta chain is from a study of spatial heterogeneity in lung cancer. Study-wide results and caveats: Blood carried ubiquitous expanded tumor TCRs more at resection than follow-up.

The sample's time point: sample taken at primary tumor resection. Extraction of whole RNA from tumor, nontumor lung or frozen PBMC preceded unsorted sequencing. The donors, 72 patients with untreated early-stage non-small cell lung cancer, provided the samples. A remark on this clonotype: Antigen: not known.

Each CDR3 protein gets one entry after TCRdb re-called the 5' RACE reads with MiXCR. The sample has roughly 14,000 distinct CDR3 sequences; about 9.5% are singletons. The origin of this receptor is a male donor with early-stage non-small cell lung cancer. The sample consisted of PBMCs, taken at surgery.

The CDR3 is CASSQGQGANEDTQYF. As DNA, the CDR3 is TGCGCCAGCAGCCAAGGTCAGGGGGCGAATGAAGATACGCAGTATTTT. The genes are TRBV4-3 and TRBJ2-3; 8 nucleotides match TRBD1. Per germline, CDR1 LGHNA and CDR2 YSLEER. The length of the CDR3 is 16 residues. V trimming: 1 base; J trimming: 5 bases; junction bases outside the gene matches: 8.